The 31 T cell receptor beta chains below were found in one sample sequenced in a study of CD8 T cells in ankylosing spondylitis. TCRdb re-derived calls from the 5' RACE reads in MiXCR, one entry per CDR3 protein. Among 85,000 to 100,000 distinct CDR3 sequences listed, roughly 8.3% were seen once. The sequenced material came from blood, either unsorted or a sorted T cell fraction (not recorded which). These receptors all come from a male donor with ankylosing spondylitis or in good health (not recorded which).

This clonotype was seen ten or more times. The rearrangement joins TRBV15 to TRBJ2-7; D unclear. This CDR3 has 14 residues. Germline V gives CDR1 LNHNV, CDR2 YYDKDF (reference sequence). Trimming shortened V by 1 base and J by 2 bases, and 9 bases separated the two germline ends. The CDR3 DNA follows: TGTGCCACCAGCAGAGTCGGCGGAGCCTACGAGCAGTACTTC. This encodes CATSRVGGAYEQYF.

For this clonotype: Since a much larger clone is just one base distant, this may be a read error. The V call is TRBV6-1, the J call TRBJ2-7; no firm D call. Germline CDR1 is MNHNS and CDR2 is SASEGT. This CDR3 comprises 14 residues. V was shortened by 6 bases and J by 0 bases, with 12 bases between the two germline ends. The CDR3 sequence is CASSLSSNSYEQYF. The CDR3 bases are TGTGCCAGCAGCCTCAGCAGCAACTCCTACGAGCAGTACTTC.

This clonotype was counted many times. The chain uses TRBV7-2 and TRBJ2-2; D ambiguous. V was cut by 4 bases and J by 1 base, with 4 bases left in between. The CDR3 spans 13 residues. Germline V lookup: CDR1 SGHTA, CDR2 FQGNSA. The CDR3 DNA sequence: TGTGCCAGCAGCTACAGGAACACCGGGGAGCTGTTTTTT. Translation: CASSYRNTGELFF.

This clonotype showed up just a few times. The CDR3 sequence is CASSGGGHPNQPQHF. The DNA for the CDR3 is TGTGCCAGCAGTGGAGGAGGACACCCCAATCAGCCCCAGCATTTT. The rearrangement links TRBV25-1 to TRBJ1-5, with a weak D call TRBD1 (5 bases). Trimming removed 4 bases from V and 3 bases from J, with 13 bases in between. Germline-derived CDR1 and CDR2 are MGHDK and SYGVNS. The CDR3 is made up of 15 amino acids.

This clonotype was counted many times. The gene calls are TRBV4-3 and TRBJ2-1, with D possibly TRBD1 on 5 matching bases. Trimming removed 5 bases from V and 6 bases from J, with 11 bases in between. Germline loops: CDR1 LGHNA, CDR2 YSLEER. The CDR3 contains 13 residues. The CDR3, as DNA: TGCGCCAGCAGCAAGGGGCGCCTCAATGAGCAGTTCTTC. It is translated as CASSKGRLNEQFF.

This clonotype was recorded many times. V gene TRBV11-2 combines with J gene TRBJ1-3; D is possibly TRBD1 (6 bases). The V and J ends lost 2 bases and 0 bases respectively, with 17 bases between them. This CDR3 spans 18 amino acids. CDR1 SGHAT and CDR2 FQNNGV come from the germline V gene. The CDR3 DNA follows: TGTGCCAGCAGCTTAAGGGGCAGGGGCTCCTACTCTGGAAACACCATATATTTT. As protein: CASSLRGRGSYSGNTIYF.

This clonotype came up many times. This chain connects TRBV30 to TRBJ2-6; D unclear. There are 13 residues in the CDR3. Germline loops: CDR1 GTSNPN, CDR2 SVGIG (reference sequence). Deletions cut 4 bases from V and 0 bases from J, with 4 bases between. The CDR3 sequence: CAWKHSGANVLTF. DNA for the CDR3: TGTGCCTGGAAACACTCTGGGGCCAACGTCCTGACTTTC. The variable domain in full, completed from reference TRBV30 and TRBJ2-6, reads SQTIHQWPATLVQPVGSPLSLECTVEGTSNPNLYWYRQAAGRGLQLLFYSVGIGQISSEVPQNLSASRPQDRQFILSSKKLLLSDSGFYLCAWKHSGANVLTFGAGSRLTVL.

Ten or more counts support this clonotype. This chain uses TRBV7-8 with TRBJ2-7; 13 nucleotides agree with TRBD2. The CDR3 runs to 18 residues. CDR1 is SGHVS and CDR2 is FQNEAQ in the germline V gene. V gave up 2 bases and J gave up 1 base; unmatched junction bases: 8. The CDR3 bases are TGTGCCAGCAGCTTATATCCGGGACTAGCGGGGCGGTCCTACGAGCAGTACTTC. Its translation: CASSLYPGLAGRSYEQYF. The whole variable domain, remainder taken from reference TRBV7-8 and TRBJ2-7, is GAGVSQSPRYKVAKRGQDVALRCDPISGHVSLFWYQQALGQGPEFLTYFQNEAQLDKSGLPSDRFFAERPEGSVSTLKIQRTQQEDSAVYLCASSLYPGLAGRSYEQYFGPGTRLTVT.

The rearrangement uses TRBV7-3 and TRBJ2-2, with D uncertain. In germline, CDR1 is SGHTA, CDR2 FQGTGA. CDR3 length: 13 residues. Trimming took 5 bases from V and 4 from J, leaving 8 bases between them. CDR3 bases: TGTGCCAGCAGCCAACGCGCCACCGGGGAGCTGTTTTTT. Amino acids: CASSQRATGELFF.

This clonotype was seen repeatedly, ten times or more. The rearrangement links TRBV18 to TRBJ2-1; 9 positions agree with TRBD2. The CDR3 contains 15 residues. CDR1 is KGHSH, CDR2 LQKENI, per germline. V lost 0 bases, J lost 8 bases, and 5 bases stayed unmatched. The CDR3 sequence is CASSPPAGGPDEQFF. The CDR3 bases are TGTGCCAGCTCACCACCGGCGGGAGGGCCGGATGAGCAGTTCTTC.

This clonotype was detected many times. This sequence joins TRBV9 and TRBJ2-1; D gene ambiguous. CDR3 length: 12 amino acids. CDR1 is SGDLS and CDR2 is YYNGEE in the germline V gene. The V end was cut by 0 bases, the J end by 8 bases, with 6 bases between. The CDR3 spells CASSVDRDEQFF. The CDR3 coding sequence is TGTGCCAGCAGCGTAGATCGAGATGAGCAGTTCTTC.

This clonotype was recorded many times. The J gene is TRBJ1-2, the V gene TRBV2; D perhaps matches TRBD1 (5 bases). This CDR3 contains 13 residues. CDR1 is SNHLY and CDR2 is FYNNEI in the germline V gene. Trimming pared 3 bases from V and 4 bases from J, leaving 9 bases between. In nucleotides, the CDR3 is TGTGCCAGCAGTGATGGGGGTCTCTATGGCTACACCTTC. It specifies CASSDGGLYGYTF.

This clonotype was detected many times. This chain joins TRBV7-2 and TRBJ2-3; D is possibly TRBD1 (6 bases). Germline CDR1 reads SGHTA; CDR2 reads FQGNSA. V shed 5 bases and J shed 6 bases, with 12 bases lying between them. The CDR3 covers 13 residues. The CDR3 coding sequence is TGTGCCAGCAGCCGGAACCAGGGGGATACGCAGTATTTT. This sequence encodes CASSRNQGDTQYF.

Ten or more counts support this clonotype. The chain combines TRBV29-1 with TRBJ1-1; D is possibly TRBD1 (6 bases). The CDR3 extends over 11 amino acids. Trimming stripped 7 bases from V and 1 base from J, with 7 bases between. Germline CDR1 SQVTM, CDR2 ANQGSEA. The CDR3 sequence: CSGGANTEAFF. The CDR3 DNA reads TGCAGCGGGGGGGCGAACACTGAAGCTTTCTTT.

This clonotype was seen ten or more times. V gene TRBV9 combines with J gene TRBJ1-2, with D possibly TRBD1 on 6 matching bases. The V end was cut by 0 bases, the J end by 2 bases, with 11 bases between. Germline CDR1 and CDR2: SGDLS and YYNGEE. The CDR3 loop spans 15 amino acids. The CDR3 sequence is CASSVDEDSNYGYTF. The CDR3 DNA is TGTGCCAGCAGCGTAGACGAGGACAGCAACTATGGCTACACCTTC.

The CDR3 region is CASSLIQGYSPLHF. The CDR3 nucleotides are TGTGCCAGCAGCTTAATCCAGGGGTACTCACCCCTCCACTTT. V is TRBV7-2 and J is TRBJ1-6, with D possibly being TRBD1 (6 bases). Germline V gene data show CDR1 as SGHTA and CDR2 as FQGNSA. The CDR3 length is 14 residues. Deletions cut 2 bases from V and 10 bases from J, with 12 bases between.

This clonotype has at least ten counts. V is TRBV5-1 and J is TRBJ2-3; D is uncertain. The CDR3 extends over 13 amino acids. The germline CDR1 and CDR2 sequences are SGHRS and YFSETQ. Trimming took off 7 bases at V and 6 bases at J, with 15 bases between the two ends. CDR3 sequence (DNA): TGCGCCAGCGTTCTCCAAGTTGGGGATACGCAGTATTTT. Encoded protein: CASVLQVGDTQYF.

A note on this clonotype: Mismatch with germline at one junction end may stem from a read error. V is TRBV4-2 and J is TRBJ1-1, with D unclear. Germline V CDR1 and CDR2: LGHNA, YNFKEQ. The CDR3 consists of 16 residues. CDR3 loop: CVSSPTGWRTNTEAFF. The CDR3 coding sequence is TGTGTCAGCAGTCCAACTGGATGGAGAACTAACACTGAAGCTTTCTTT.

This clonotype showed up just a few times. The chain combines TRBV7-9 with TRBJ1-1; the match to TRBD1 covers 9 bases. J was trimmed by 7 bases and V by 5 bases; bases with no gene match: 5. In germline, CDR1 is SEHNR, CDR2 FQNEAQ (reference sequence). This CDR3 has 13 amino acids. The CDR3 region has the DNA TGTGCCAGCAGCCCTATGGGACAGGGTGAAGCTTTCTTT. Its translation is CASSPMGQGEAFF.

This clonotype was counted many times. The chain carries TRBV20-1 and TRBJ2-7, with D possibly TRBD1 on 8 matching bases. The V gene lost 0 bases and the J gene lost 3 bases, with 18 bases spanning the gap. The CDR3 is made up of 16 amino acids. Germline V gene data show CDR1 as DFQATT and CDR2 as SNEGSKA (reference sequence). The CDR3 reads CSARDPSGTGNYEQYF. Written as DNA, the CDR3 is TGCAGTGCTAGAGACCCGAGCGGGACAGGAAACTACGAGCAGTACTTC.

There are many counts of this clonotype. Written as DNA, the CDR3 is TGCGCCAGCAGCCAAGATAGAATGGGTGGTCAGCCCCAGCATTTT. Amino acid sequence: CASSQDRMGGQPQHF. J is TRBJ1-5 and V is TRBV4-3; D remains ambiguous. The germline CDR1 and CDR2 sequences are LGHNA and YSLEER. This CDR3 region has 15 residues. Deletions cut 0 bases from V and 6 bases from J, with 12 bases between.

Ten or more counts support this clonotype. The chain joins TRBV7-2 to TRBJ2-1, with 9 bases identical to TRBD1. Per the germline V gene, CDR1 is SGHTA and CDR2 is FQGNSA. After removal of 6 bases from V and 7 bases from J, the junction contained 10 bases not matched to a gene. The CDR3 runs to 15 residues. The CDR3 sequence: CASRRGQGNINEQFF. The CDR3 bases are TGTGCCAGCAGGCGAGGACAGGGGAACATTAATGAGCAGTTCTTC. Based on the CDR3 plus reference TRBV7-2 and TRBJ2-1, the full variable domain is GAGVSQSPSNKVTEKGKDVELRCDPISGHTALYWYRQSLGQGLEFLIYFQGNSAPDKSGLPSDRFSAERTGGSVSTLTIQRTQQEDSAVYLCASRRGQGNINEQFFGPGTRLTVL.

This clonotype was counted many times. J is TRBJ2-5 and V is TRBV6-2 or TRBV6-3; D is ambiguous. Germline CDR1 reads MNHEY; CDR2 reads SVGEGT. The CDR3 is 11 amino acids. Trimming removed 6 bases from V and 4 bases from J, with 6 bases in between. The CDR3 here is CASRSGETQYF. The CDR3 DNA reads as TGTGCCAGCAGGTCGGGAGAGACCCAGTACTTC.

This clonotype was detected a few times. The chain carries TRBV6-5 and TRBJ1-1; tentatively, D is TRBD1 (5 bases). The CDR3 totals 16 residues. The germline V and J ends were trimmed by 2 bases and 0 bases, with 13 bases remaining between them. CDR1 and CDR2 (germline): MNHEY, SVGAGI. CDR3 residues: CASSYLGTVLNTEAFF. CDR3 DNA: TGTGCCAGCAGTTACCTTGGGACCGTCTTGAACACTGAAGCTTTCTTT.

This clonotype came up many times. The chain recombines TRBV14 with TRBJ2-1; D call uncertain. Germline V gene sequence: CDR1 SGHDN, CDR2 FVKESK. The CDR3 contains 16 residues. Trimming took 4 bases from V and 4 from J, leaving 17 bases between them. DNA for the CDR3: TGTGCCAGCAGCCCCCCCCCGGGCAAGATTTACAATGAGCAGTTCTTC. Protein product: CASSPPPGKIYNEQFF.

This clonotype was counted at least ten times. A much larger clone lies one base from this, so it may be a read error. V usage is TRBV4-3 and J usage is TRBJ2-1; TRBD2 aligns across 11 bases. This CDR3 region has 17 residues. Per germline, CDR1 LGHNA and CDR2 YSLEER. Trimming took 1 base from V and 3 from J; bases not matched to a gene: 5. The CDR3: CASSQARTSGFYNEQFF. For the CDR3, the DNA is TGCGCCAGCAGCCAAGCCCGGACTAGCGGGTTCTACAATGAGCAGTTCTTC.

This clonotype was detected ten times or more. This sequence joins TRBV20-1 and TRBJ2-7; 7 nucleotides match TRBD1. Germline lookup yields CDR1 DFQATT and CDR2 SNEGSKA (reference sequence). CDR3 length equals 14 residues. V gave up 6 bases and J gave up 3 bases; unmatched junction bases: 11. The CDR3 sequence: CSARRQGLVYEQYF. In nucleotides, the CDR3 is TGCAGTGCGCGAAGACAGGGATTGGTCTACGAGCAGTACTTC.

This clonotype showed up many times. The chain is built from TRBV12-3 or TRBV12-4 and TRBJ1-2; tentative D call: TRBD1 (6 bases). CDR3 length: 15 amino acids. V was shortened by 6 bases and J by 4 bases, with 18 bases between the two germline ends. As DNA, the CDR3 is TGTGCCAGCAGCCTTGTTGGGGGCGCGGCCTATGGCTACACCTTC. Its translation: CASSLVGGAAYGYTF.

This clonotype was found many times. V is TRBV7-2 and J is TRBJ2-3; perhaps TRBD2 as D (6 bases). With 2 bases removed from V and 5 bases from J, the gap between germline ends came to 17 bases. Per the germline V gene, CDR1 is SGHTA and CDR2 is FQGNSA. The CDR3 runs 16 residues. Written as DNA, the CDR3 is TGTGCCAGCAGCTTAAGGCCGGGGGAAAGAAAAGATACGCAGTATTTT. Encoded protein: CASSLRPGERKDTQYF.

This clonotype was observed at least ten times. The chain carries TRBV4-3 and TRBJ2-7; 8 bases line up with TRBD1. Trimming removed 2 bases from V and 6 bases from J; junction bases left unmatched: 9. Germline CDR1 and CDR2: LGHNA and YSLEER. This CDR3 comprises 15 residues. DNA for the CDR3: TGCGCCAGCAGCCAATCGTTAGCCACAGGGGGCGAGCAGTACTTC. As protein: CASSQSLATGGEQYF.

The table lists this clonotype with many counts. The rearrangement uses TRBV12-5 and TRBJ2-7; the match to TRBD1 covers 8 bases. The CDR3 consists of 15 residues. CDR1 is LGHNT, CDR2 FRNRAP, per germline. J gave up 5 bases and V 1 base, and 7 bases lay outside the gene matches. This CDR3 is CASGLGTGFSHEQYF. DNA for the CDR3: TGTGCTAGTGGTTTGGGGACAGGGTTTTCCCACGAGCAGTACTTC.